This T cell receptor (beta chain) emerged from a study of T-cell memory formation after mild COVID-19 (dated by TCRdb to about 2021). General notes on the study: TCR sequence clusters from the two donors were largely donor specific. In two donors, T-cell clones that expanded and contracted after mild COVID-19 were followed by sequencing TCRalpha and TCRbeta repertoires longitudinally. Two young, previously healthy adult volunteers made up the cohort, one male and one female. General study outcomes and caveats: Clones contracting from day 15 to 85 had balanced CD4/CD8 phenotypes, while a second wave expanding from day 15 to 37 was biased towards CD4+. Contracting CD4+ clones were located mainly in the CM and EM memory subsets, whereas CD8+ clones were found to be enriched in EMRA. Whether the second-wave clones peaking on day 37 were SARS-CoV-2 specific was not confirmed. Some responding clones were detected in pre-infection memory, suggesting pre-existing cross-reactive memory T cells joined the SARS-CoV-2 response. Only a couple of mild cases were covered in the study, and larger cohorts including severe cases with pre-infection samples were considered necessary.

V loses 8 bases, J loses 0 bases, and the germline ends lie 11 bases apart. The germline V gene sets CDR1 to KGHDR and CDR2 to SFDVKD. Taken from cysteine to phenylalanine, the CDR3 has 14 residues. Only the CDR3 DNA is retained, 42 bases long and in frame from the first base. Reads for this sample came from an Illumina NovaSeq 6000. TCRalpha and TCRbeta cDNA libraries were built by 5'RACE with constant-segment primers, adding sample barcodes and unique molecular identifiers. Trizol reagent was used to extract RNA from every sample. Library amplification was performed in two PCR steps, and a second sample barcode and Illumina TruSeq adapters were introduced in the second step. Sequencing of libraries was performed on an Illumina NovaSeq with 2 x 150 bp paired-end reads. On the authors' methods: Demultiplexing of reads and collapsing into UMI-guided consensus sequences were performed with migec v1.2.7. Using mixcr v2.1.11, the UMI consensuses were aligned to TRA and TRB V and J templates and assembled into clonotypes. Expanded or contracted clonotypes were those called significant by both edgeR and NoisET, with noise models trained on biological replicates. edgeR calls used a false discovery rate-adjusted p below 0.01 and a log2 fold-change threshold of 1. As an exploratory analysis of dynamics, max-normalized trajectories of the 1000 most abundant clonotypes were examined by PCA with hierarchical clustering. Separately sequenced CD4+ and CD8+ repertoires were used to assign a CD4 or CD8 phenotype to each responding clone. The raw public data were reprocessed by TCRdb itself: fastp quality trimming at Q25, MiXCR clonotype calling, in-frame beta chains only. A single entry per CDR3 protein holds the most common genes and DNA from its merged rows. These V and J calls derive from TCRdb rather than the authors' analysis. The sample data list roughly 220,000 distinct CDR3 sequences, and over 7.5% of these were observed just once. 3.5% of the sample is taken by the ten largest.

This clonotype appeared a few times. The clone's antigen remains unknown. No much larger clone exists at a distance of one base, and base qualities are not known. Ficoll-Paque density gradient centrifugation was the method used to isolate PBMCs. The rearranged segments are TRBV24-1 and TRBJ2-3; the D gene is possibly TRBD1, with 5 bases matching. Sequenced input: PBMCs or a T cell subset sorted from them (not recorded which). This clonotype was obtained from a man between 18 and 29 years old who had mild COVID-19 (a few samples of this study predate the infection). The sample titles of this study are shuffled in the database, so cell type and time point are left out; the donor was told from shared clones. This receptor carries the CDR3 CATKKGASTDTQYF. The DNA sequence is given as TGTGCCACCAAAAAAGGGGCTAGCACAGATACGCAGTATTTT.